This T cell receptor beta chain derives from a study of T cell clonality in common variable immunodeficiency. Whole-study findings and limits: T cell subpopulation sequencing would be needed to explain CVID clonality. Repertoire-complication correlations in CVID were limited by patient heterogeneity.

Germline values: CDR1 SNHLY, CDR2 FYNNEI. Losses at the gene ends were 6 bases for V and 4 bases for J; bases not matched to a gene: 5. CDR3 length equals 15 residues. The protocol was immunoSEQ multiplex PCR, while the TCRdb copy is restricted to in-frame clones and leaves out a portion. The sample shows 40,000 to 55,000 clones, none of them appearing just once. This clone was seen ten or more times. Its antigen is still unknown. The read terminates 3 residues before the CDR3 end, so the remaining end is supplied by the germline J gene. This chain uses TRBV2 with TRBJ1-5, with 11 bases fitting TRBD1. Sequencing used peripheral blood mononuclear cells. The origin of this receptor is a person between 18 and 75 years old in good health. The CDR3: CASRSWDRGNQPQHF. CDR3 DNA, as far as it was read: TGTGCCAGCAGGTCCTGGGACAGGGGGAATCAGCCC.